This T cell receptor beta chain appears in the sequencing data of a study of cytomegalovirus exposure and HLA in healthy donors. Study information: There were some 400 genotyped donors. Of these, about 86% fell in the genetic ancestry cluster associated with self-reported Caucasian donors.

This clone was seen a few times. CDR1 is MDHEN, CDR2 SYDVKM, per germline. V gave up 6 bases and J gave up 3 bases; unmatched junction bases: 6. The CDR3 covers 15 residues. PCR used 60 Vbeta primers and 13 Jbeta primers. TCRdb's table, derived via immunoSEQ multiplex PCR, lists solely in-frame clones and lacks some. The sample lists some 79,000 clones, around 68% occurring once. Sequences were obtained from PBMCs. V and J are TRBV28 and TRBJ1-5; 9 nucleotides align to TRBD1. This TCR came from a woman between 40 and 50 years old in good health and CMV-seropositive. CDR3 bases: TGTGCCAGCAGCCTCGGGACAGGGCCCAATCAGCCCCAGCATTTT. Translating it yields CASSLGTGPNQPQHF. Full variable domain (outside the CDR3, taken from reference TRBV28 and TRBJ1-5): DVKVTQSSRYLVKRTGEKVFLECVQDMDHENMFWYRQDPGLGLRLIYFSYDVKMKEKGDIPEGYSVSREKKERFSLILESASTNQTSMYLCASSLGTGPNQPQHFGDGTRLSIL.